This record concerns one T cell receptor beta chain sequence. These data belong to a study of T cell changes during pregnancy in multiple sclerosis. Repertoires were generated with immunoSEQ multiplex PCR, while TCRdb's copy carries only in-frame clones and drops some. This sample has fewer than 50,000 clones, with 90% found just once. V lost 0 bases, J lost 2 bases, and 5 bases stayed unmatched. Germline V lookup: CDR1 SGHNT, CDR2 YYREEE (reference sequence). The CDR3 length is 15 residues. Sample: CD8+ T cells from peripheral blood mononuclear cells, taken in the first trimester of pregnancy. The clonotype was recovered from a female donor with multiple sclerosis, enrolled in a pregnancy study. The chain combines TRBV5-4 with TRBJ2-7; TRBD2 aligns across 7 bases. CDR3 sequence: CASSLAASGPYEQYF. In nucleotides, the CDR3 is TGTGCCAGCAGCTTGGCCGCTAGCGGCCCCTACGAGCAGTACTTC.